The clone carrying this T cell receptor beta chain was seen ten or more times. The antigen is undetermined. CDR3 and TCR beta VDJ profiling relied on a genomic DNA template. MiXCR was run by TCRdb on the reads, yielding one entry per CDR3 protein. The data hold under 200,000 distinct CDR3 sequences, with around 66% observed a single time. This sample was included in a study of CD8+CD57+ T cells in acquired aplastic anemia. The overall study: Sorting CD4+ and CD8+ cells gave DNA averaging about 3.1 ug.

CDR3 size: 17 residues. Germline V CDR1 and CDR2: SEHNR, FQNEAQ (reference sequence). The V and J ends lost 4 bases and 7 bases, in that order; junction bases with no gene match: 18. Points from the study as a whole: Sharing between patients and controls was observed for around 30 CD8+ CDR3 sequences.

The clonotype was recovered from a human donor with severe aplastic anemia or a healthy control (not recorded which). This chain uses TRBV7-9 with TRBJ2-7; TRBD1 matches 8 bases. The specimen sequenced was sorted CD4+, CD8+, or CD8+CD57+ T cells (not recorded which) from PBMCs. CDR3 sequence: CASSWTGSQFVVGEQYF. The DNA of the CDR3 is TGTGCCAGCAGCTGGACAGGGAGCCAGTTCGTAGTGGGTGAGCAGTACTTC.